These 8 T cell receptor beta chains share one sample of origin, sequenced in a study of PD-L1 blockade in urothelial cancer. The method was immunoSEQ multiplex PCR; TCRdb's version includes in-frame clones alone and lacks a portion of them. Here the sample spans tens of thousands of clones, 75% to 90% being singletons. Here the sequenced sample was PBMCs, taken around atezolizumab (anti-PD-L1) treatment. The receptors originated from a man aged 60 to 69 with urothelial cancer.

V usage is TRBV6-1 and J usage is TRBJ2-7; D possibly corresponds to TRBD2 (6 bases). The CDR3 is 17 residues long. Trimming cost V 4 bases and J 3 bases, with 22 bases left between them. Germline CDR1 MNHNS, CDR2 SASEGT. The CDR3 nucleotides read TGTGCCAGCAGTGGAACCCCCGCGGGGAGGATCGTCTACGAGCAGTACTTC. Protein: CASSGTPAGRIVYEQYF.

The V call is TRBV28, the J call TRBJ2-7, with D perhaps TRBD2 (6 bases). In germline, CDR1 is MDHEN, CDR2 SYDVKM. This CDR3 has 11 amino acids. V was pared by 7 bases and J by 10 bases, with 14 bases between. The CDR3 loop reads CASTNRREQYF. The CDR3 DNA reads as TGTGCCAGCACCAATAGGAGGGAACAGTACTTC.

The chain carries TRBV5-1 and TRBJ2-3, with a tentative D call TRBD1 (5 bases). The CDR3 runs to 15 residues. Germline V CDR1 and CDR2: SGHRS, YFSETQ. Trimming removed 0 bases from V and 2 bases from J, with 10 bases in between. The CDR3 DNA is TGCGCCAGCAGCTTGGGTGTGACAGCCACAGATACGCAGTATTTT. Amino acid sequence: CASSLGVTATDTQYF.

The J gene is TRBJ2-2, the V gene TRBV27; D might be TRBD2 (6 bases). The CDR3 has 14 residues. Germline-derived CDR1 and CDR2 are MNHEY and SMNVEV (reference sequence). Between the trimmed V and J ends, which lost 6 bases and 6 bases, there was a span of 14 bases. In DNA, the CDR3 is TGTGCCAGCAGCCGGGAGCGTTCTCCCGGGGAGCTGTTTTTT. This encodes CASSRERSPGELFF.

V usage is TRBV19 and J usage is TRBJ1-2; weak D call: TRBD1 (5 bases). Trimming pared 7 bases from V and 5 bases from J, leaving 14 bases between. The CDR3 runs 13 residues. Germline assignment: CDR1 LNHDA and CDR2 SQIVND (reference sequence). CDR3 sequence (DNA): TGTGCCAGTAAAGCAGGGATATTTTATGGCTACACCTTC. Translated, it gives CASKAGIFYGYTF.

J is TRBJ2-7 and V is TRBV19; TRBD1 matches at 8 bases. The germline gives CDR1 LNHDA, CDR2 SQIVND (reference sequence). The CDR3 is made up of 14 amino acids. V trimming: 7 bases; J trimming: 0 bases; junction bases outside the gene matches: 5. The CDR3 loop reads CASTPGQDSYEQYF. The CDR3 nucleotides are TGTGCCAGTACACCGGGACAGGACTCCTACGAGCAGTACTTC.

The V call is TRBV4-3, the J call TRBJ1-1; 9 bases match TRBD1. Germline-derived CDR1 and CDR2 are LGHNA and YSLEER. This CDR3 is built from 16 residues. V lost 4 bases to trimming and J lost 0 bases; unmatched junction nucleotides: 6. DNA for the CDR3: TGCGCCAGCAGCCCTGGGACAGGGAGTATGAACACTGAAGCTTTCTTT. Protein: CASSPGTGSMNTEAFF.

The gene calls are TRBV9 and TRBJ2-2, with D perhaps TRBD2 (6 bases). The length of the CDR3 is 17 residues. Trimming stripped 8 bases from V and 2 bases from J, with 22 bases between. The germline V gene has CDR1 SGDLS and CDR2 YYNGEE. CDR3 DNA: TGTGCCAGTGATGAAGCGGGTAGGGGAAAAAACACCGGGGAGCTGTTTTTT. It translates to CASDEAGRGKNTGELFF.